This T cell receptor beta chain derives from a study of cytomegalovirus exposure and HLA in healthy donors. Researchers ran the PCR with 60 Vbeta and 13 Jbeta primers. Here immunoSEQ multiplex PCR was the method, and the copy in TCRdb shows in-frame clones only, minus some. In the table there are approximately 290,000 clones, roughly 80% of which are singletons. The CDR3 sequence is 15 residues long. Per germline, CDR1 SGHRS and CDR2 YFSETQ. Between the trimmed V and J ends, which lost 3 bases and 5 bases, there was a span of 15 bases. Study-level results: Accurate predictions that matched the HLA-A and HLA-B alleles of most subjects were reportedly made from TCR beta sequences. TCR beta chain V- and J-gene trimming was linked, in a later analysis, to a missense variant in DCLRE1C. Reports showed the classifier diagnosing cytomegalovirus status with high specificity and sensitivity. No immune exposure information besides CMV serostatus was available.

On this clone: Its antigen is still unknown.

Sequencing was carried out using PBMCs. The V gene is TRBV5-1, the J gene TRBJ1-3; possibly TRBD1 for D (6 bases). The source of this sequence is a girl aged 2 to 10 in good health and CMV-seronegative. Here the CDR3 DNA reads TGCGCCAGCAGCTCCCTTGGCAGGGGTAGAAACACCATATATTTT. It is translated as CASSSLGRGRNTIYF.